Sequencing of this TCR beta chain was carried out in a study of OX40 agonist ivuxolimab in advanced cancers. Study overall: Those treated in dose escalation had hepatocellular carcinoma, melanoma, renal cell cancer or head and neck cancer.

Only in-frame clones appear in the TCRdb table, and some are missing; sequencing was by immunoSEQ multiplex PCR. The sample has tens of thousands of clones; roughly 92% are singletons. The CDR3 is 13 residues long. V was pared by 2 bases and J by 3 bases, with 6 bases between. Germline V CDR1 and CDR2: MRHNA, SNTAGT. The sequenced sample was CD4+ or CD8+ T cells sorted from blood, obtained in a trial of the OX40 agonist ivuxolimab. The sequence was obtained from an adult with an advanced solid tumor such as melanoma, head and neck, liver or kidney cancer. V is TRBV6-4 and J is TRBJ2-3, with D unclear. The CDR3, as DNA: TGTGCCAGCAGTGACGGGTTGACAGATACGCAGTATTTT. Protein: CASSDGLTDTQYF.